This T cell receptor (beta chain) was obtained from a study of blood T cells in healthy people across ages. The authors ran a second PCR of about 7 to 11 cycles using a sample-barcoded 5' primer and a J-beta primer mix. TCRdb re-called the 5' RACE reads through MiXCR, storing one row per CDR3 protein. Among 1.5 million to 2 million distinct CDR3 sequences, just under 50% were seen once, and the ten largest hold over 2%. About this clonotype itself: Its antigen remains unidentified.

The CDR3 extends over 15 amino acids. V shed 1 base and J shed 1 base, with 10 bases lying between them. CDR1 LGHDT and CDR2 YNNKEL come from the germline V gene (reference sequence). Study findings and constraints: TCR beta diversity, measured per million T cells, fell in a roughly linear way with age. With naive T cell percentage, TCR beta diversity showed a strong correlation.

This clonotype was obtained from a woman aged 40 to 50 in good health. Sample: blood. The rearrangement uses TRBV3-1 and TRBJ1-1; tentatively, D is TRBD1 (5 bases). CDR3 coding DNA: TGTGCCAGCAGCCAAGCCCCGGGGGGGAACACTGAAGCTTTCTTT. It specifies CASSQAPGGNTEAFF.